This T cell receptor (beta chain) is drawn from a study of HIV-infected patients and healthy controls. Study-level background: A modest, significant CD4 rise occurred in about 90% of the 16 patients after three months of therapy. General study results and limits: Compared with healthy controls, HIV-infected patients showed less CDR3 sharing between individuals.

The repertoire came from unfractionated whole blood and reflected all unsorted peripheral T cells. RNA came from approximately 2.5 ml of peripheral blood. Alpha and beta constant-region primers primed reverse transcription of around 500 ng RNA. Alpha and beta chain libraries were made separately by chain-specific third strand synthesis with multiplexing indices. Ligation attached cDNA to a 5' RACE adapter that carried a random hexamer and SP2 site. TCRdb fed the 5' RACE reads into MiXCR, producing one record per CDR3 protein. The repertoire holds more than 4,000 distinct CDR3 sequences, with 13% as singletons. V gave up 2 bases and J gave up 0 bases, with 8 bases separating them. CDR3 length: 15 amino acids. From germline, CDR1 is MNHEY and CDR2 SMNVEV (reference sequence). Judged by abundance, this clonotype is medium-sized. The antigen remains unidentified.

The TCR originated in an adult with HIV infection. The source material was blood, sampled before antiretroviral therapy. The chain recombines TRBV27 with TRBJ2-1, with D unresolved. The CDR3 sequence: CASSLGLDSYNEQFF. The CDR3 nucleotides are TGTGCCAGCAGTTTAGGGCTAGACTCCTACAATGAGCAGTTCTTC.